This TCR beta chain appears in the sequencing data of a study of PD-L1 blockade in urothelial cancer. Study in general: Starting in the mid-2010s, patients were given atezolizumab (1,200 mg intravenously every 3 weeks). Bladder-origin urothelial cancer in males described about 85% of the 29 patients.

Here immunoSEQ multiplex PCR was the method, and the copy in TCRdb shows in-frame clones only, minus some. The sample has 90,000 to 100,000 clones; 90% are singletons. The time point is: pretreatment peripheral blood. Sequencing used PBMCs, obtained around atezolizumab (anti-PD-L1) treatment. This clonotype was obtained from a man aged 60 to 69 with urothelial cancer.

The CDR3 DNA sequence: TGTGCCAGCAGTTTTCAACCATATAGCGGTAGCTCCTACAATGAGCAGTTCTTC. This sequence encodes CASSFQPYSGSSYNEQFF. The chain joins TRBV7-8 to TRBJ2-1; D possibly corresponds to TRBD2 (6 bases). The V gene's germline CDR1 is SGHVS and CDR2 FQNEAQ. The CDR3 is 18 amino acids. V shed 6 bases and J shed 0 bases, with 21 bases lying between them.